A few counts support the clone carrying this T cell receptor (beta chain). This CDR3 is 16 amino acids long. CDR1 SGHRS and CDR2 YFSETQ come from the germline V gene. The data are from a study of blood T cells in healthy people across ages. Overall study: Per two T cells, about one barcoded beta molecule was captured through template switching.

The authors ran a second PCR of about 7 to 12 cycles using a sample-barcoded 5' primer and a J-beta primer mix. MiXCR, run by TCRdb on the 5' RACE reads, gives a single entry per CDR3 protein. The sample carries fewer than 600,000 distinct CDR3 sequences, about 28% recorded once. The sample was also linked to a second study, of T cells of mothers and their children. That source adds: A slight, non-significant increase in overlap was found for related mother-child pairs relative to unrelated pairs.

The gene calls are TRBV5-1 and TRBJ2-5; 8 bases match TRBD1. The assigned J gene may be wrong: the sequence end matches TRBJ2-1 better. This sequence was found in a boy aged 2 to 9 in good health. The material sequenced was blood. The CDR3 here is CASSFLTGGLAGEQFF. For the CDR3, the DNA is TGCGCCAGCAGCTTCCTAACAGGGGGGTTAGCCGGTGAGCAGTTCTTC.